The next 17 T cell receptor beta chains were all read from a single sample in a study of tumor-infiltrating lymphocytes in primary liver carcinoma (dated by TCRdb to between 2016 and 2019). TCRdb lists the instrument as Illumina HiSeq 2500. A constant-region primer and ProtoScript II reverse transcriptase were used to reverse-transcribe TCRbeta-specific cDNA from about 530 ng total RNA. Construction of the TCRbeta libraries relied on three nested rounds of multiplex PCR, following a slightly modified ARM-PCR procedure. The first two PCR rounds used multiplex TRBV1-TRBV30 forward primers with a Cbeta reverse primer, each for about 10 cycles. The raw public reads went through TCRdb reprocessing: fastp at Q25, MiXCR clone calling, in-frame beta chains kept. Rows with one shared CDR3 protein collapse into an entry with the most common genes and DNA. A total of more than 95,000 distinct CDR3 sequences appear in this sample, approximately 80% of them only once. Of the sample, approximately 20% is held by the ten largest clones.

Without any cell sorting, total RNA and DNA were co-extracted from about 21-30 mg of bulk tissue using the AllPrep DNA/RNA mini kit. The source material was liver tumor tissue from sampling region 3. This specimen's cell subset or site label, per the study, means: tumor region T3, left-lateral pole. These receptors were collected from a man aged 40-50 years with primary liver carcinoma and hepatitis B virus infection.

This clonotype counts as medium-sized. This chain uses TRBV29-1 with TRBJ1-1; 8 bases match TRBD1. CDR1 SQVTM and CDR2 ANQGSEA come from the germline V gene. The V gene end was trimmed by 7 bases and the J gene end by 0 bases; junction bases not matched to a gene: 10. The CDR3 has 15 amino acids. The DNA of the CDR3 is TGCAGCGCTGGACAGGGCTGGGGGATGAACACTGAAGCTTTCTTT. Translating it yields CSAGQGWGMNTEAFF.

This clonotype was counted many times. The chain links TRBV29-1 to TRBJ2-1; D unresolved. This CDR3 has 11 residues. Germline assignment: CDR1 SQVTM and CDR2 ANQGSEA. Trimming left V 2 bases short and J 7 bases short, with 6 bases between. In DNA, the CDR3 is TGCAGCGTTGAACAAGGAAATGAGCAGTTCTTC. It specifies CSVEQGNEQFF.

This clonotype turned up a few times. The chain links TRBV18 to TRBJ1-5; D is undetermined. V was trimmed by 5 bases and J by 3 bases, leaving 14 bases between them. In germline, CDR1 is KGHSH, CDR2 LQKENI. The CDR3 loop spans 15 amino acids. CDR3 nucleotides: TGTGCCAGCTCAACCCGCAGGCAGGTCAATCAGCCCCAGCATTTT. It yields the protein CASSTRRQVNQPQHF. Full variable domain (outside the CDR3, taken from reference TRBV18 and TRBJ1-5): NAGVMQNPRHLVRRRGQEARLRCSPMKGHSHVYWYRQLPEEGLKFMVYLQKENIIDESGMPKERFSAEFPKEGPSILRIQQVVRGDSAAYFCASSTRRQVNQPQHFGDGTRLSIL.

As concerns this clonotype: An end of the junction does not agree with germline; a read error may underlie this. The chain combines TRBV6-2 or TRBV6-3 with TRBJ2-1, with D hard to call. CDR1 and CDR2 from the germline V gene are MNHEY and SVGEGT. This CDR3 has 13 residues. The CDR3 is CASSNSQENEQFF. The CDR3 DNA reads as TGTGCCAGCAGTAACTCGCAAGAGAACGAGCAGTTCTTC.

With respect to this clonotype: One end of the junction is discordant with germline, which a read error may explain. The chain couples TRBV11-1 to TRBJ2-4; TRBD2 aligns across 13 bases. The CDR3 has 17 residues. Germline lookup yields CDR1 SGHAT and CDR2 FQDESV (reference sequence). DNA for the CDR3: TGCGCCAACAGCTTTCCCGGGACTAGCGGGACTAAAAACATTCAGAACTTC. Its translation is CANSFPGTSGTKNIQNF.

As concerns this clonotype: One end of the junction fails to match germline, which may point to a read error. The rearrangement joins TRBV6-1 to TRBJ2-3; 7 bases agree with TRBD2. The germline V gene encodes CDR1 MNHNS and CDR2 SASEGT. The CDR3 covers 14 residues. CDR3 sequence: CACSEGLGSDTRYF. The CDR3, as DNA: TGTGCCTGCAGTGAAGGACTAGGGTCAGATACGCGGTATTTT.

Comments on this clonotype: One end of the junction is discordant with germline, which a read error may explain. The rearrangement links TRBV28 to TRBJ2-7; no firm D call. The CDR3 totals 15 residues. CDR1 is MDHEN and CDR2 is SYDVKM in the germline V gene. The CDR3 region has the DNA TGTGCCAGCAGTCTGCTCGGATATGCTGGCAGCGAGCACTACTTC. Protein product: CASSLLGYAGSEHYF.

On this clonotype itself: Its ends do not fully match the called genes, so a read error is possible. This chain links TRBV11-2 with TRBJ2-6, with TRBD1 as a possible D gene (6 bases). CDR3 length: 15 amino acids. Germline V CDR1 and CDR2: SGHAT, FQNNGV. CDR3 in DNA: TGTGCCAGCCAGCGGCCGCGCTCAGGGGCCAACGTCCTGATTTTC. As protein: CASQRPRSGANVLIF.

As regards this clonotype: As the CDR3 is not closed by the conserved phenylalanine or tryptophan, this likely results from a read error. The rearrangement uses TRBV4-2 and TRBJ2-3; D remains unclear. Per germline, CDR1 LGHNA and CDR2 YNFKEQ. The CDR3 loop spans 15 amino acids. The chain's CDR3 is CVSSQEARSTDTQYL. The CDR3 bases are TGTGTCAGCAGCCAAGAGGCCAGGTCCACAGATACGCAGTATCTT.

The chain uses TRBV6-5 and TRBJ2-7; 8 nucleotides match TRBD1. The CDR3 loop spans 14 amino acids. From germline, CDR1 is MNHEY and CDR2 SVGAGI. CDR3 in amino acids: CVSSPGTGRYEQYF. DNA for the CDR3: TGTGTCAGTAGTCCTGGGACAGGACGCTACGAGCAGTACTTC.

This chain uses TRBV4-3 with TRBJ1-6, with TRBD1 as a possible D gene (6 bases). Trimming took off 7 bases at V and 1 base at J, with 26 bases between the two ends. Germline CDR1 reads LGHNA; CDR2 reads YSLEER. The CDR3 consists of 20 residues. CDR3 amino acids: CASNHDFQGQGSSYNSPLHF. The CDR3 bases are TGCGCCAGCAACCATGATTTCCAAGGGCAGGGGTCGTCCTATAATTCACCCCTCCACTTT.

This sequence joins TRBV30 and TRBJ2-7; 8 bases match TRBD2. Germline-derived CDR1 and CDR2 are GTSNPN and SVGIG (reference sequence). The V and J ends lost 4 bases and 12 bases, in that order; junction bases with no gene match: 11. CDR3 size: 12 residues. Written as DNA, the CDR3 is TGTGCCTGGACCCGGACGGGAGGGAAGCGGTACTTC. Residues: CAWTRTGGKRYF.

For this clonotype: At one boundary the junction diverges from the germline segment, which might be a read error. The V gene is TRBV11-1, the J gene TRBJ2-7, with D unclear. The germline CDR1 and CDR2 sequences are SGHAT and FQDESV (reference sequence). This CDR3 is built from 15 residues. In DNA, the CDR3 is TGTGCCATCAGCTTTTCTGCCGTGACAAAGTACGAGCGGTACTTC. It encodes CAISFSAVTKYERYF.

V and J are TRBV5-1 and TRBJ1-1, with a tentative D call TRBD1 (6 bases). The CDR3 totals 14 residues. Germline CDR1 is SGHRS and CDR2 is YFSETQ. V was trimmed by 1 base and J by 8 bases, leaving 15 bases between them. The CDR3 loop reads CASSLTRGPSEAFF. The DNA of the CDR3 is TGCGCCAGCAGCTTGACCAGGGGACCCTCGGAAGCTTTCTTT.

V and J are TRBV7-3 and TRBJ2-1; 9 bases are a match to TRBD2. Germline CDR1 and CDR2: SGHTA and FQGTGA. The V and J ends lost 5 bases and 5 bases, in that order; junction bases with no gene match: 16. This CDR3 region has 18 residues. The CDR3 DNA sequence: TGTGCCAGCAGCAAAGAATACGCGGGACTAGCCACCAACAATGAGCAGTTCTTC. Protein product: CASSKEYAGLATNNEQFF.

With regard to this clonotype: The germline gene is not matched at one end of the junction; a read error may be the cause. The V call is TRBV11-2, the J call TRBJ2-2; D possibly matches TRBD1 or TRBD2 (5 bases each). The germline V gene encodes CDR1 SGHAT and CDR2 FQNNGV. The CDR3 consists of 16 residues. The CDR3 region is CASSRAGKQNTGEMFF. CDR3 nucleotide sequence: TGTGCCAGCAGCCGAGCAGGGAAACAGAACACCGGGGAGATGTTTTTC.

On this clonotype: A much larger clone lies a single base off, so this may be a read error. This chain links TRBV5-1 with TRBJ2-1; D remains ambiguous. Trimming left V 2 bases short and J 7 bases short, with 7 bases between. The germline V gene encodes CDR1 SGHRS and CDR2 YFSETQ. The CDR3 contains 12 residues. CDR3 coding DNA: TGCGCCAGCAGCTTCAACCTAAATGAGCAGTTCTTC. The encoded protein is CASSFNLNEQFF.